The 30 T cell receptor beta chains reported below all come from one sample, sequenced in a study of CD8 T cells in Susac syndrome. Random hexamers served to reverse transcribe about 0.5 to 1 ug RNA. MiXCR, run by TCRdb on the immunoSEQ multiplex PCR reads, gives a single entry per CDR3 protein. The sample has about 60,000 distinct CDR3 sequences, around 94% seen once. The specimen was CD8+ T cells from PBMCs. The receptor source for this set is a human donor in good health.

This clonotype came up once. The CDR3 nucleotides are TGCAGTGCTAGAGATTCCAGGAACCGCTACGAGCAGTACTTC. It encodes CSARDSRNRYEQYF. The chain has TRBV20-1 and TRBJ2-7; D uncertain. Trimming took 0 bases from V and 3 from J, leaving 12 bases between them. CDR3 length equals 14 residues. CDR1 and CDR2 (germline): DFQATT, SNEGSKA (reference sequence).

As DNA, the CDR3 is TGTGCCAGCAGCTTTACCGGGGTTGCAGCTTTCTTT. Its protein product is CASSFTGVAAFF. V is TRBV11-2 and J is TRBJ1-1; D is undetermined. Germline lookup yields CDR1 SGHAT and CDR2 FQNNGV. This CDR3 has 12 residues. The V end was cut by 3 bases, the J end by 10 bases, with 12 bases between.

The J gene is TRBJ2-1, the V gene TRBV29-1; no clear D gene. Looked up from germline, CDR1 is SQVTM and CDR2 is ANQGSEA. The CDR3 contains 13 residues. Trimming removed 8 bases from V and 9 bases from J, with 20 bases in between. CDR3 amino acids: CSSSGGVWGEQFF. CDR3 nucleotide sequence: TGCAGCTCATCGGGTGGGGTGTGGGGTGAGCAGTTCTTC.

This clonotype was detected only a few times. The chain joins TRBV4-3 to TRBJ2-7; 8 bases fit TRBD1. With 1 base clipped from V and 6 bases from J, the junction kept 5 bases outside the gene matches. Germline V gene data show CDR1 as LGHNA and CDR2 as YSLEER. The CDR3 runs 14 residues. The CDR3 reads CASSQVTGVLEQYF. The DNA of the CDR3 is TGCGCCAGCAGCCAAGTGACAGGGGTGCTCGAGCAGTACTTC.

In nucleotides, the CDR3 is TGTGCCAGCAGCCAAGAGACAGGTTGGGGCGAACCCTATGGCTACACCTTC. It is translated as CASSQETGWGEPYGYTF. This chain joins TRBV14 and TRBJ1-2; a possible D gene is TRBD1 (6 bases). CDR1 is SGHDN, CDR2 FVKESK, per germline. V lost 0 bases and J 4 bases, leaving 18 bases between the germline ends. The CDR3 extends over 17 amino acids.

The chain uses TRBV25-1 and TRBJ2-7; D not resolved. The CDR3 totals 12 residues. V gave up 10 bases and J gave up 0 bases, with 10 bases separating them. CDR1 and CDR2 (germline): MGHDK, SYGVNS. The CDR3 nucleotides are TGTGCCACCTCACCTGCCTCCTACGAGCAGTACTTC. This gives the protein CATSPASYEQYF.

The rearrangement joins TRBV6-5 to TRBJ2-7, with D possibly called TRBD1 or TRBD2 (5 bases each). Germline CDR1 is MNHEY and CDR2 is SVGAGI. The V end lost 2 bases, the J end lost 2 bases, and 10 bases lay between the germline ends. CDR3 size: 14 residues. The CDR3 is CASSYEGPPYEQYF. DNA of the CDR3: TGTGCCAGCAGTTACGAGGGGCCCCCCTACGAGCAGTACTTC.

The table lists this clonotype with a count of one. V and J are TRBV7-2 and TRBJ2-7; D gene uncertain. CDR3 length: 12 residues. Trimming left V 1 base short and J 8 bases short, with 9 bases between. The germline CDR1 and CDR2 sequences are SGHTA and FQGNSA. The CDR3 spells CASSLGPAQQYF. CDR3 DNA: TGTGCCAGCAGCTTAGGGCCGGCCCAGCAGTACTTC. The entire variable domain, with the rest obtained from reference TRBV7-2 and TRBJ2-7, is as follows: GAGVSQSPSNKVTEKGKDVELRCDPISGHTALYWYRQSLGQGLEFLIYFQGNSAPDKSGLPSDRFSAERTGGSVSTLTIQRTQQEDSAVYLCASSLGPAQQYFGPGTRLTVT.

The chain is built from TRBV29-1 and TRBJ2-1; a possible D gene is TRBD1 (5 bases). This CDR3 has 13 residues. From germline, CDR1 is SQVTM and CDR2 ANQGSEA. V lost 7 bases and J 1 base, leaving 11 bases between the germline ends. CDR3 sequence (DNA): TGCAGCGATCGACAGATATCCTACAATGAGCAGTTCTTC. Protein sequence: CSDRQISYNEQFF.

This chain links TRBV6-2 or TRBV6-3 with TRBJ2-1, with a weak D call TRBD2 (6 bases). Between the trimmed V and J ends, which lost 6 bases and 2 bases, there was a span of 17 bases. This CDR3 contains 16 residues. Germline V CDR1 and CDR2: MNHEY, SVGEGT. CDR3 loop: CASRALPGVTYNEQFF. For the CDR3, the DNA is TGTGCCAGCAGGGCACTTCCGGGGGTAACCTACAATGAGCAGTTCTTC.

V is TRBV20-1 and J is TRBJ2-1; the D gene is possibly TRBD2 (5 bases). The germline V and J ends were trimmed by 2 bases and 2 bases, with 10 bases remaining between them. The CDR3 is 14 residues long. The germline CDR1 and CDR2 sequences are DFQATT and SNEGSKA (reference sequence). CDR3 coding DNA: TGCAGTGCTAGATCCACTAGGGCCTACAATGAGCAGTTCTTC. As protein: CSARSTRAYNEQFF.

The gene calls are TRBV19 and TRBJ1-4; no definite D call. The CDR3 covers 15 residues. In germline, CDR1 is LNHDA, CDR2 SQIVND (reference sequence). Trimming stripped 1 base from V and 6 bases from J, with 12 bases between. CDR3 coding DNA: TGTGCCAGTAGTATAGTTCGGACCTCGGATGAAAAACTGTTTTTT. It specifies CASSIVRTSDEKLFF. Based on the CDR3 plus reference TRBV19 and TRBJ1-4, the full variable domain is DGGITQSPKYLFRKEGQNVTLSCEQNLNHDAMYWYRQDPGQGLRLIYYSQIVNDFQKGDIAEGYSVSREKKESFPLTVTSAQKNPTAFYLCASSIVRTSDEKLFFGSGTQLSVL.

V gene TRBV10-1 combines with J gene TRBJ1-5; D remains unclear. In germline, CDR1 is WNHNN, CDR2 SYGVQD (reference sequence). With 0 bases removed from V and 9 bases from J, the gap between germline ends came to 15 bases. This CDR3 has 15 residues. CDR3 nucleotide sequence: TGCGCCAGCAGTGAGTCGGTTCCCGTAGGGCGGCCCCAGCATTTT. Translation gives CASSESVPVGRPQHF.

The rearrangement uses TRBV13 and TRBJ1-2; 10 nucleotides align to TRBD1. The CDR3 covers 14 residues. Unmatched junction bases numbered 7, after V lost 5 bases and J lost 7 bases. Germline-derived CDR1 and CDR2 are PRHDT and FYEKMQ (reference sequence). The CDR3, as DNA: TGTGCCAGCAGCGAGACAGGGGGCTGGGGTGGCTACACCTTC. Protein: CASSETGGWGGYTF.

The chain joins TRBV12-3 or TRBV12-4 to TRBJ2-7; D perhaps matches TRBD2 (5 bases). V lost 6 bases to trimming and J lost 5 bases, with 14 bases between them. CDR3 length: 13 residues. The CDR3 sequence: CASSPPAVHEQYF. The CDR3 bases are TGTGCCAGCAGCCCCCCAGCGGTCCACGAGCAGTACTTC.

V and J are TRBV27 and TRBJ2-7, with D hard to call. The germline V gene encodes CDR1 MNHEY and CDR2 SMNVEV (reference sequence). Trimming removed 5 bases at V and 3 bases at J, with 14 bases between. The CDR3 consists of 14 residues. Here the CDR3 DNA reads TGTGCCAGCAGTCTGGACGGAATGGGCTACGAGCAGTACTTC. Protein: CASSLDGMGYEQYF.

This clonotype was observed a few times. The V call is TRBV14, the J call TRBJ2-3; tentatively, D is TRBD1 (5 bases). The CDR3 totals 16 residues. Germline CDR1 is SGHDN and CDR2 is FVKESK. V lost 4 bases, J lost 6 bases, and 20 bases lay in between. The CDR3: CASSLAGPRRLDTQYF. The CDR3 DNA follows: TGTGCCAGCAGCCTTGCAGGGCCTCGAAGGTTGGATACGCAGTATTTT.

The CDR3 DNA reads TGTGCCAGCAGCTCTCCGGGACAGGGGGCAACTAATGAAAAACTGTTTTTT. This gives the protein CASSSPGQGATNEKLFF. The rearrangement joins TRBV5-6 to TRBJ1-4; TRBD1 agrees at 11 bases. The germline CDR1 and CDR2 sequences are SGHDT and YYEEEE. The CDR3 runs to 17 residues. Germline trimming cut 3 bases from V and 0 bases from J; bases unmatched to any gene: 4.

The V and J genes are TRBV9 and TRBJ2-1; tentative D call: TRBD2 (6 bases). V was clipped by 0 bases and J by 6 bases, with 13 bases between them. Germline V CDR1 and CDR2: SGDLS, YYNGEE. This CDR3 spans 15 amino acids. The CDR3 loop is CASSVGTTYTNEQFF. The CDR3 nucleotides read TGTGCCAGCAGCGTAGGGACTACCTACACCAATGAGCAGTTCTTC.

V gene TRBV4-1 combines with J gene TRBJ1-6; D perhaps matches TRBD1 (6 bases). Germline CDR1 MGHRA, CDR2 YSYEKL. Trimming shortened V by 5 bases and J by 7 bases, and 9 bases separated the two germline ends. The CDR3 loop spans 13 amino acids. The CDR3, as DNA: TGCGCCAGCAGCTACAGGGAAAATTCACCCCTCCACTTT. It translates to CASSYRENSPLHF.

V usage is TRBV18 and J usage is TRBJ2-4; the D gene is possibly TRBD2 (6 bases). This CDR3 spans 16 amino acids. Trimming took off 3 bases at V and 1 base at J, with 13 bases between the two ends. Germline-derived CDR1 and CDR2 are KGHSH and LQKENI. Written as DNA, the CDR3 is TGTGCCAGCTCACCTCTACGGGGGTCGGCCAAAAACATTCAGTACTTC. It yields the protein CASSPLRGSAKNIQYF.

The chain uses TRBV20-1 and TRBJ2-3, with 10 bases that match TRBD2. V shed 6 bases, J shed 2 bases, and the junction held 8 bases outside the gene matches. Germline lookup yields CDR1 DFQATT and CDR2 SNEGSKA (reference sequence). This CDR3 has 15 amino acids. The chain's CDR3 is CSALPGLANTDTQYF. The DNA for the CDR3 is TGCAGTGCGCTACCGGGACTAGCGAACACAGATACGCAGTATTTT.

This clonotype was detected a few times. The chain employs TRBV4-1 and TRBJ1-2; no clear D. The V end was cut by 0 bases, the J end by 7 bases, with 9 bases between. The CDR3 totals 13 residues. CDR1 and CDR2 from the germline V gene are MGHRA and YSYEKL. The CDR3 coding sequence is TGCGCCAGCAGCCAAGACAGGTCGGGTGGCTACACCTTC. It codes for CASSQDRSGGYTF.

This rearrangement joins TRBV9 to TRBJ2-2; weak D call: TRBD1 (5 bases). Germline V gives CDR1 SGDLS, CDR2 YYNGEE. This CDR3 region has 14 residues. Deletions cut 4 bases from V and 6 bases from J, with 13 bases between. The CDR3 sequence: CASSLGDSPGELFF. The CDR3, as DNA: TGTGCCAGCAGCTTAGGGGATTCTCCCGGGGAGCTGTTTTTT. The full variable domain, in which reference TRBV9 and TRBJ2-2 provide the parts outside the CDR3, is DSGVTQTPKHLITATGQRVTLRCSPRSGDLSVYWYQQSLDQGLQFLIQYYNGEERAKGNILERFSAQQFPDLHSELNLSSLELGDSALYFCASSLGDSPGELFFGEGSRLTVL.

This chain joins TRBV7-9 and TRBJ1-2; D is unclear. Trimming stripped 1 base from V and 5 bases from J, with 5 bases between. Germline V gene data show CDR1 as SEHNR and CDR2 as FQNEAQ (reference sequence). The CDR3 is 12 residues long. CDR3 sequence (DNA): TGTGCCAGCAGCTTAGATCGATATGGCTACACCTTC. Residues: CASSLDRYGYTF.

As DNA, the CDR3 is TGTGCCAGCAGTTTTACCAGGGCTGACTATGGCTACACCTTC. This encodes CASSFTRADYGYTF. V is TRBV12-3 or TRBV12-4 and J is TRBJ1-2; D perhaps matches TRBD1 (5 bases). This CDR3 has 14 residues. Between the trimmed V and J ends, which lost 3 bases and 3 bases, there was a span of 11 bases.

The CDR3 region is CASNTGGWNEQFF. The CDR3 nucleotides read TGTGCCAGCAACACAGGGGGGTGGAATGAGCAGTTCTTC. The rearrangement links TRBV2 to TRBJ2-1; 8 bases are shared with TRBD1. V shed 7 bases, J shed 7 bases, and the junction held 6 bases outside the gene matches. Per the germline V gene, CDR1 is SNHLY and CDR2 is FYNNEI. CDR3 length equals 13 residues.

CDR3 region: CSVEEEGLAGGPEQYF. The CDR3 DNA follows: TGCAGCGTTGAAGAGGAGGGACTAGCGGGGGGGCCGGAGCAGTACTTC. The rearrangement joins TRBV29-1 to TRBJ2-7; 16 bases map to TRBD2. The CDR3 loop spans 16 amino acids. After removal of 0 bases from V and 7 bases from J, the junction contained 6 bases not matched to a gene. In germline, CDR1 is SQVTM, CDR2 ANQGSEA.

The chain recombines TRBV30 with TRBJ1-1; 9 bases are shared with TRBD1. The germline V gene has CDR1 GTSNPN and CDR2 SVGIG (reference sequence). This CDR3 is 14 amino acids long. Trimming cost V 2 bases and J 4 bases; bases outside gene matches: 5. The CDR3 protein is CAWSRGQGLTEAFF. CDR3 nucleotide sequence: TGTGCCTGGAGTCGAGGACAGGGGCTCACTGAAGCTTTCTTT. Drawing the rest from reference TRBV30 and TRBJ1-1, the complete variable domain is SQTIHQWPATLVQPVGSPLSLECTVEGTSNPNLYWYRQAAGRGLQLLFYSVGIGQISSEVPQNLSASRPQDRQFILSSKKLLLSDSGFYLCAWSRGQGLTEAFFGQGTRLTVV.

The chain uses TRBV12-3 or TRBV12-4 and TRBJ2-7, with D perhaps matching TRBD1 (5 bases). The CDR3 consists of 14 residues. Trimming took off 6 bases at V and 4 bases at J, with 16 bases between the two ends. CDR3 DNA: TGTGCCAGCAGCCCTTGGGGCTTGGCATACGAGCAGTACTTC. It translates to CASSPWGLAYEQYF.